This T cell receptor (beta chain) was identified during a study of metastatic and nonmetastatic thyroid tumors. For the study at large: Across blood and tumor or nodule tissue, repertoires from malignant and benign thyroid patients were compared with one another.

TCRdb re-called the PCR reads through MiXCR. The table records about 15,000 clones, about 28% of them present only once. The CDR3 sequence is 12 residues long. Trimming pared 5 bases from V and 8 bases from J, leaving 12 bases between. The germline gives CDR1 SGHTA, CDR2 FQGNSA. Findings and caveats of the study: Benign nodules were reported to have significantly lower TCR beta diversity than malignant thyroid tumors, in blood and tumor.

This clone was counted a few times. What it recognizes is unknown. Until they underwent thyroid surgery, no patient had received any treatment. The sequenced sample consisted of tumor tissue. The genes are TRBV7-2 and TRBJ1-2; no definite D call. The TCR comes from a female donor with papillary thyroid cancer or a benign thyroid nodule (not recorded which). Some clones in this sample may be carry-over from other donors' samples. DNA for the CDR3: TGTGCCAGCAGCCCACCCCCCCGGGGCTACACCTTC. Its translation: CASSPPPRGYTF.